The table lists the clone carrying this T cell receptor beta chain with a few counts. Its antigen is not known. Method: immunoSEQ multiplex PCR; TCRdb's copy keeps in-frame clones and lacks some. The table lists about 83,000 clones, more than 75% of them singletons. This specimen comes from a study of T cells in localized non-small cell lung cancer. Notes on the study in general: A single tumor region was sequenced, leaving heterogeneity possible. Higher T cell density in the blood was associated with longer overall survival, whereas higher adjacent-lung clonality associated with shorter survival. A median around 57 of the top 100 tumor clones appeared in adjacent lung.

Germline loops: CDR1 SGHNT, CDR2 YYREEE (reference sequence). The CDR3 extends over 14 amino acids. The V and J ends lost 0 bases and 3 bases respectively, with 7 bases between them. The specimen comprised peripheral blood, sampled before any cancer treatment. The J gene is TRBJ1-3, the V gene TRBV5-4; no clear D. The TCR was taken from a female donor of 60 years or more with stage I lung adenocarcinoma. CDR3 bases: TGTGCCAGCAGCTTGGATGGTTATGGAAACACCATATATTTT. This codes for CASSLDGYGNTIYF.